The 14 T cell receptor beta chains presented below share a single source sample, sequenced in a study of shared clonotypes between healthy human individuals. This table comes from immunoSEQ multiplex PCR, and its TCRdb copy is limited to in-frame clones, with some not included. Among about 1.5 million clones listed, 95% to 99% were seen once. Sequencing was carried out using naive CD4+ T cells sorted from blood. The subset is: CD45RA+ positively selected. These receptors all stem from a man between 25 and 39 years old in good health.

The J gene is TRBJ1-1, the V gene TRBV7-9, with 8 bases matching TRBD1. Losses at the gene ends were 5 bases for V and 6 bases for J; bases not matched to a gene: 11. There are 15 residues in the CDR3. Germline V gene data show CDR1 as SEHNR and CDR2 as FQNEAQ (reference sequence). CDR3 region: CASSHRQGRLAEAFF. The CDR3 DNA sequence: TGTGCCAGCAGCCACCGACAGGGGAGGTTGGCTGAAGCTTTCTTT. Full variable domain (missing parts from reference TRBV7-9 and TRBJ1-1): DTGVSQNPRHKITKRGQNVTFRCDPISEHNRLYWYRQTLGQGPEFLTYFQNEAQLEKSRLLSDRFSAERPKGSFSTLEIQRTEQGDSAMYLCASSHRQGRLAEAFFGQGTRLTVV.

This sequence joins TRBV4-3 and TRBJ2-2; tentative D call: TRBD2 (6 bases). The CDR3 covers 15 residues. The V end lost 3 bases, the J end lost 4 bases, and 12 bases lay between the germline ends. CDR1 and CDR2 (germline): LGHNA, YSLEER. CDR3 amino acids: CASSHSSALTGELFF. CDR3 coding DNA: TGCGCCAGCAGCCACTCTAGCGCCCTCACCGGGGAGCTGTTTTTT.

This sequence joins TRBV5-6 and TRBJ1-2, with TRBD1 as a possible D gene (5 bases). Deletions cut 1 base from V and 8 bases from J, with 27 bases between. The CDR3 is 18 residues long. Germline CDR1 reads SGHDT; CDR2 reads YYEEEE. CDR3 residues: CASSLFAPTFGAEGGYTF. In nucleotides, the CDR3 is TGTGCCAGCAGCTTGTTTGCACCCACTTTTGGGGCTGAGGGGGGCTACACCTTC.

The genes are TRBV7-2 and TRBJ1-1; 11 bases match TRBD1. J lost 5 bases, V lost 4 bases, and 6 bases had no gene match. Germline lookup yields CDR1 SGHTA and CDR2 FQGNSA. The CDR3 loop spans 15 amino acids. CDR3 in DNA: TGTGCCAGCAGCTACATGGGACAGGGGGGAACTGAAGCTTTCTTT. Translating gives CASSYMGQGGTEAFF.

The chain has TRBV27 and TRBJ2-3; D gene unclear. Trimming left V 1 base short and J 5 bases short, with 4 bases between. Germline CDR1 is MNHEY and CDR2 is SMNVEV (reference sequence). This CDR3 is built from 12 residues. The CDR3 coding sequence is TGTGCCAGCAGTTTATGGGGAGATACGCAGTATTTT. Encoded protein: CASSLWGDTQYF.

V gene TRBV7-9 combines with J gene TRBJ2-7; 14 bases agree with TRBD2. Germline loops: CDR1 SEHNR, CDR2 FQNEAQ (reference sequence). The CDR3 is made up of 15 amino acids. The V and J ends lost 5 bases and 4 bases, in that order; junction bases with no gene match: 4. The CDR3 region has the DNA TGTGCCAGCAGCCGAGGACTAGCGGGAGGATACGAGCAGTACTTC. Translation gives CASSRGLAGGYEQYF.

This chain joins TRBV5-1 and TRBJ2-3, with 9 bases lining up with TRBD2. CDR3 size: 20 residues. V lost 0 bases, J lost 2 bases, and 16 bases stayed unmatched. The germline V gene has CDR1 SGHRS and CDR2 YFSETQ. The CDR3 here is CASSLARGSGSAKFTDTQYF. CDR3 coding DNA: TGCGCCAGCAGCTTGGCCAGGGGTAGCGGGAGCGCAAAATTCACAGATACGCAGTATTTT.

The chain employs TRBV11-2 and TRBJ2-1; a possible D gene is TRBD1 (6 bases). Trimming pared 5 bases from V and 12 bases from J, leaving 11 bases between. In germline, CDR1 is SGHAT, CDR2 FQNNGV. The length of the CDR3 is 11 residues. This CDR3 reads CASSQQGGQFF. The CDR3 bases are TGTGCCAGCAGCCAACAAGGGGGGCAGTTCTTC.

V usage is TRBV5-1 and J usage is TRBJ1-1, with D maybe TRBD1 (6 bases). This CDR3 has 13 residues. CDR1 and CDR2 (germline): SGHRS, YFSETQ. V was trimmed by 4 bases and J by 10 bases, leaving 17 bases between them. In DNA form, the CDR3 reads TGCGCCAGCAGCGAAGGAACAGGGTTAGTAGCTTTCTTT. Translated: CASSEGTGLVAFF.

The chain employs TRBV9 and TRBJ2-7; 7 bases are a match to TRBD1. CDR1 is SGDLS, CDR2 YYNGEE, per germline. This CDR3 region has 14 residues. V dropped 2 bases and J dropped 4; count of bases not matched to a gene: 6. The CDR3 loop is CASSVDDRVYEQYF. CDR3 nucleotide sequence: TGTGCCAGCAGCGTCGATGACAGGGTGTACGAGCAGTACTTC. Full variable domain (remainder filled in from reference TRBV9 and TRBJ2-7): DSGVTQTPKHLITATGQRVTLRCSPRSGDLSVYWYQQSLDQGLQFLIQYYNGEERAKGNILERFSAQQFPDLHSELNLSSLELGDSALYFCASSVDDRVYEQYFGPGTRLTVT.

This sequence joins TRBV7-6 and TRBJ1-5; D remains unclear. CDR1 SGHVS and CDR2 FNYEAQ come from the germline V gene. The V end was cut by 1 base, the J end by 6 bases, with 13 bases between. There are 15 residues in the CDR3. The CDR3 bases are TGTGCCAGCAGCTTAGGGGCTGGGTATACTCAGCCCCAGCATTTT. It codes for CASSLGAGYTQPQHF.

The rearrangement uses TRBV7-2 and TRBJ1-1, with D uncertain. Between the trimmed V and J ends, which lost 4 bases and 2 bases, there was a span of 14 bases. There are 15 residues in the CDR3. CDR1 is SGHTA, CDR2 FQGNSA, per germline. Written as DNA, the CDR3 is TGTGCCAGCAGCTATAAGGGCGGAGTCAACACTGAAGCTTTCTTT. It yields the protein CASSYKGGVNTEAFF. The full variable domain, completed using reference TRBV7-2 and TRBJ1-1, is GAGVSQSPSNKVTEKGKDVELRCDPISGHTALYWYRQSLGQGLEFLIYFQGNSAPDKSGLPSDRFSAERTGGSVSTLTIQRTQQEDSAVYLCASSYKGGVNTEAFFGQGTRLTVV.

The chain links TRBV7-9 to TRBJ2-3; 11 bases fit TRBD1. The CDR3 runs to 15 residues. V gave up 5 bases and J gave up 8 bases; unmatched junction bases: 9. The germline CDR1 and CDR2 sequences are SEHNR and FQNEAQ (reference sequence). The CDR3 DNA sequence: TGTGCCAGCAGCCTCCGGGACAGGGGGGTAGGTACGCAGTATTTT. This codes for CASSLRDRGVGTQYF.

The count of this clone is one. J is TRBJ2-1 and V is TRBV5-4; TRBD2 matches 12 bases. Germline trimming cut 5 bases from V and 8 bases from J; bases unmatched to any gene: 11. The CDR3 spans 16 residues. From germline, CDR1 is SGHNT and CDR2 YYREEE (reference sequence). The CDR3 nucleotides are TGTGCCAGCAGACCTCAGACTAGCGGGAGAGGCGATGAGCAGTTCTTC. It encodes CASRPQTSGRGDEQFF. The full variable domain, with the rest looked up from reference TRBV5-4 and TRBJ2-1, is ETGVTQSPTHLIKTRGQQVTLRCSSQSGHNTVSWYQQALGQGPQFIFQYYREEENGRGNFPPRFSGLQFPNYSSELNVNALELDDSALYLCASRPQTSGRGDEQFFGPGTRLTVL.